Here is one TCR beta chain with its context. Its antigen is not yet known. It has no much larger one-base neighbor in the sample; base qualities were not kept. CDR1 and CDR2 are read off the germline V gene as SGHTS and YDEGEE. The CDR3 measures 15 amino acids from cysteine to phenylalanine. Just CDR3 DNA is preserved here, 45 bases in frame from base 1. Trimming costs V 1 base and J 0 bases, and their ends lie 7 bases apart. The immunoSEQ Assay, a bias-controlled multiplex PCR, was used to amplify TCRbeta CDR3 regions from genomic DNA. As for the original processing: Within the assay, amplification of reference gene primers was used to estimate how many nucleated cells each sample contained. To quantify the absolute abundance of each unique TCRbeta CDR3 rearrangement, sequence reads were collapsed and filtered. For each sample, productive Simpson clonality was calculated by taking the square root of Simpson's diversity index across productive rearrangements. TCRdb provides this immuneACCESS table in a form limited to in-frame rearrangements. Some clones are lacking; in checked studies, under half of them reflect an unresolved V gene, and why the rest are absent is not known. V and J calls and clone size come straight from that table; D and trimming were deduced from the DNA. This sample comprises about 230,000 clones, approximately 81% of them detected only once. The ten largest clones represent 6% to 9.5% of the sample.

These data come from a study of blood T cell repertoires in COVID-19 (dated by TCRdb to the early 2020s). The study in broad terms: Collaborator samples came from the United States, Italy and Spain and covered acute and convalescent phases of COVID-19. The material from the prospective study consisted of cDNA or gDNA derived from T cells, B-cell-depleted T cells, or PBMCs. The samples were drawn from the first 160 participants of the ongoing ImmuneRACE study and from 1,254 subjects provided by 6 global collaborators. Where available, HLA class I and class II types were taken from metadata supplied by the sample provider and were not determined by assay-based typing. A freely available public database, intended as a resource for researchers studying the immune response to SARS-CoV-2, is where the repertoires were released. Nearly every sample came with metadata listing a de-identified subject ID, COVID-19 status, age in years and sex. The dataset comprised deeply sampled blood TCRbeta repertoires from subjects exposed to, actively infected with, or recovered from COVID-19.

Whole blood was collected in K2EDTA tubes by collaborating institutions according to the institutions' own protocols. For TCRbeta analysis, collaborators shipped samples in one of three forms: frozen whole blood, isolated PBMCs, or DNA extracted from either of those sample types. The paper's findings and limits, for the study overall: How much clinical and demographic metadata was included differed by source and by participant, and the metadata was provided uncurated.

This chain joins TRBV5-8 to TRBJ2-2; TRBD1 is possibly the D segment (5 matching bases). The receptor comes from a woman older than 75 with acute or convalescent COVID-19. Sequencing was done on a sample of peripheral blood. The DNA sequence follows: TGTGCCAGCAGCTTGTGGGGCCCGAACACCGGGGAGCTGTTTTTT. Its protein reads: CASSLWGPNTGELFF.